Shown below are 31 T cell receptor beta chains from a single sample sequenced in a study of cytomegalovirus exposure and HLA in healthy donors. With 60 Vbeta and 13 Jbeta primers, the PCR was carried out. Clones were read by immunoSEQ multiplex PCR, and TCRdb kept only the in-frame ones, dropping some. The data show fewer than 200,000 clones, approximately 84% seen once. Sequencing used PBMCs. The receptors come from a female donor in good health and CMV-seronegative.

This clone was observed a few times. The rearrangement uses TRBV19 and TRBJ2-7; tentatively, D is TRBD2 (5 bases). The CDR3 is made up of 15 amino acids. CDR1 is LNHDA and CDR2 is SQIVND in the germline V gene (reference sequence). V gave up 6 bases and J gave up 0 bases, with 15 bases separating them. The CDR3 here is CASSLGPGSSYEQYF. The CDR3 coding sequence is TGTGCCAGTAGCCTCGGACCGGGAAGCTCCTACGAGCAGTACTTC.

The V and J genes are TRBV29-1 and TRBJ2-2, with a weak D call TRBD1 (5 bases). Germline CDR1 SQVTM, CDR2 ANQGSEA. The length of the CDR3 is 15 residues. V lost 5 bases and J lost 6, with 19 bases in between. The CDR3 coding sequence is TGCAGCGTTAATTTGGGGCCCACCGGGCCCGGGGAGCTGTTTTTT. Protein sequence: CSVNLGPTGPGELFF.

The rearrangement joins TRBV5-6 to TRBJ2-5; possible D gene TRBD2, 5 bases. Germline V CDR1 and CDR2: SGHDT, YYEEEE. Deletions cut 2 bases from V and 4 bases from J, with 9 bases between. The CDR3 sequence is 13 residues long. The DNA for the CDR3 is TGTGCCAGCAGCTTCCGGGAAGCAGAGACCCAGTACTTC. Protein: CASSFREAETQYF.

The CDR3 sequence is CATSTGTGNEYTF. DNA for the CDR3: TGTGCCACTAGTACCGGGACAGGGAATGAGTACACCTTC. The rearrangement links TRBV15 to TRBJ1-2; 9 bases are shared with TRBD1. CDR3 size: 13 residues. From germline, CDR1 is LNHNV and CDR2 YYDKDF (reference sequence). After removal of 9 bases from V and 11 bases from J, the junction contained 13 bases not matched to a gene.

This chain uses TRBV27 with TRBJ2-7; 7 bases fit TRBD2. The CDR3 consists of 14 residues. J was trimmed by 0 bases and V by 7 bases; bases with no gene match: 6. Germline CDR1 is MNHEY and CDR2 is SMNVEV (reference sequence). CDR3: CASKKASGSYEQYF. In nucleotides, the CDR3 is TGTGCCAGCAAAAAGGCTAGCGGCTCCTACGAGCAGTACTTC.

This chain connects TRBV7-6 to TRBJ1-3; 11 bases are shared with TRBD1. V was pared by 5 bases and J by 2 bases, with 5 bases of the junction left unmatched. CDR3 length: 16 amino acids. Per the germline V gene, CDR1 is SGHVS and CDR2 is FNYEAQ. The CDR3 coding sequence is TGTGCCAGCAGCACTGGACAGGGGGCGGCTGGAAACACCATATATTTT. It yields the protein CASSTGQGAAGNTIYF.

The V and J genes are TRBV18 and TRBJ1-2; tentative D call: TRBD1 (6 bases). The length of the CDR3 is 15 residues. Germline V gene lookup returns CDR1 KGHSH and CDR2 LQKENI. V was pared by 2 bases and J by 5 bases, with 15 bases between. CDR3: CASSPGDKLRYGYTF. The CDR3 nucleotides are TGTGCCAGCTCACCAGGGGACAAGCTACGGTATGGCTACACCTTC.

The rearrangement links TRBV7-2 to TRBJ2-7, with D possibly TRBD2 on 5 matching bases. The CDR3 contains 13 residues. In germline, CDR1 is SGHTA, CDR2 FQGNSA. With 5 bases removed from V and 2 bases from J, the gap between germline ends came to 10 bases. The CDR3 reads CASSPSSTYEQYF. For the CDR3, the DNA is TGTGCCAGCAGCCCTAGCAGCACCTACGAGCAGTACTTC.

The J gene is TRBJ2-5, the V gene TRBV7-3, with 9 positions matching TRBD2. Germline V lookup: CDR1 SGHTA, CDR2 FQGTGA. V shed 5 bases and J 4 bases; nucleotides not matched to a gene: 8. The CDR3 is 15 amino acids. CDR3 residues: CASSGGRGGAETQYF. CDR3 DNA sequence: TGTGCCAGCAGCGGCGGGAGGGGAGGAGCAGAGACCCAGTACTTC.

The CDR3 DNA reads TGTGCCAGCAGTCGAACAACAGGGGCGTACACTGAAGCTTTCTTT. Its translation: CASSRTTGAYTEAFF. V usage is TRBV7-2 and J usage is TRBJ1-1, with TRBD1 matching 7 bases. The J segment lost 3 bases and the V segment lost 6 bases, leaving 10 bases of the junction unmatched. From germline, CDR1 is SGHTA and CDR2 FQGNSA. The CDR3 is 15 amino acids. Drawing the rest from reference TRBV7-2 and TRBJ1-1, the complete variable domain is GAGVSQSPSNKVTEKGKDVELRCDPISGHTALYWYRQSLGQGLEFLIYFQGNSAPDKSGLPSDRFSAERTGGSVSTLTIQRTQQEDSAVYLCASSRTTGAYTEAFFGQGTRLTVV.

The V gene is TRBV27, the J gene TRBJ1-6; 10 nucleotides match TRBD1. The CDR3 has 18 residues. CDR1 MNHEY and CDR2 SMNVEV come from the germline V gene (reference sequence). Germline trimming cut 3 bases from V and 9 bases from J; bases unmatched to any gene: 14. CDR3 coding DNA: TGTGCCAGCAGTTTTCGTTCCACCGGGACAGGGGTAGGTTCACCCCTCCACTTT. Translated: CASSFRSTGTGVGSPLHF.

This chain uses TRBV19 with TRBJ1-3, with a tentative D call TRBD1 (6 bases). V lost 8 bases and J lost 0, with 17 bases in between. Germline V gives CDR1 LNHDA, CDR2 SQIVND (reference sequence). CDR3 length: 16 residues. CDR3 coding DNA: TGTGCCAGTCGGAACAGGGTTGAGAGCTCTGGAAACACCATATATTTT. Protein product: CASRNRVESSGNTIYF.

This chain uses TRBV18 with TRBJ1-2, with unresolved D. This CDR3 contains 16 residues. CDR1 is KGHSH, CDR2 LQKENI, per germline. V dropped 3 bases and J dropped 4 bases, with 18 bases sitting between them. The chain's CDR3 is CASSPTVGEMGYGYTF. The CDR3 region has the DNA TGTGCCAGCTCACCGACCGTTGGGGAGATGGGCTATGGCTACACCTTC.

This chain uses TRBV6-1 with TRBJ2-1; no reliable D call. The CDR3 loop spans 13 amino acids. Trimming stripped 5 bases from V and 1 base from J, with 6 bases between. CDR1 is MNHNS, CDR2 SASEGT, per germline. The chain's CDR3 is CASSILSYNEQFF. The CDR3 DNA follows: TGTGCCAGCAGTATATTGTCCTACAATGAGCAGTTCTTC.

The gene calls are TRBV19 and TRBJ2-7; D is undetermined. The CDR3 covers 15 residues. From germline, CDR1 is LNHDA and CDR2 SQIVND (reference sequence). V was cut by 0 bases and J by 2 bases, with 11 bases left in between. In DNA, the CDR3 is TGTGCCAGTAGTATAGATCCGGCCAGGACCTACGAGCAGTACTTC. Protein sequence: CASSIDPARTYEQYF. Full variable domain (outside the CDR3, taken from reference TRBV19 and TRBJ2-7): DGGITQSPKYLFRKEGQNVTLSCEQNLNHDAMYWYRQDPGQGLRLIYYSQIVNDFQKGDIAEGYSVSREKKESFPLTVTSAQKNPTAFYLCASSIDPARTYEQYFGPGTRLTVT.

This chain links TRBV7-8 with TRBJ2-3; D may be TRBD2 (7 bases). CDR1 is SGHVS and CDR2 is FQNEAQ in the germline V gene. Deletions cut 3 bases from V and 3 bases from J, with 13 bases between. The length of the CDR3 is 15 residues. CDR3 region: CASSFRGGWTDTQYF. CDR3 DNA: TGTGCCAGCAGCTTCAGGGGAGGGTGGACAGATACGCAGTATTTT.

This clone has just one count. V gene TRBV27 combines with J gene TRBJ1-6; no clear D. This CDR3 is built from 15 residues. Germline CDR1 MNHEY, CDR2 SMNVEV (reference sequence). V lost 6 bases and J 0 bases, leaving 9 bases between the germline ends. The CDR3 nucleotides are TGTGCCAGCAGGGGAGACTACTCCTATAATTCACCCCTCCACTTT. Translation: CASRGDYSYNSPLHF.

As DNA, the CDR3 is TGTGCCAGCAGTGAAGCGGCGGCAGGGAGGGAGACCCAGTACTTC. The encoded protein is CASSEAAAGRETQYF. The gene calls are TRBV2 and TRBJ2-5; weak D call: TRBD2 (6 bases). The CDR3 is 15 residues long. The germline V gene encodes CDR1 SNHLY and CDR2 FYNNEI. Trimming took 0 bases from V and 5 from J, leaving 13 bases between them.

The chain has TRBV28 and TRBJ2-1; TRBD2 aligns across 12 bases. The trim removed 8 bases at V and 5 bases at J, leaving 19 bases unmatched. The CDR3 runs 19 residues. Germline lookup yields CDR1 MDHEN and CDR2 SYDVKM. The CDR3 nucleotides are TGTGCCAGCTGCCCCGGGCTAGCGGGAGGGTTGGGGGACCACAATGAGCAGTTCTTC. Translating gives CASCPGLAGGLGDHNEQFF.

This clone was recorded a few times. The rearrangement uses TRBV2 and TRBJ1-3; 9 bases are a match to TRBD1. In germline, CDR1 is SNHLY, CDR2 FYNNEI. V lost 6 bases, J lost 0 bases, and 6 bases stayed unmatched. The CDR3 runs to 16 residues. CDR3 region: CASRTGTGSSGNTIYF. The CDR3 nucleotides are TGTGCCAGCAGGACCGGGACAGGGAGCTCTGGAAACACCATATATTTT.

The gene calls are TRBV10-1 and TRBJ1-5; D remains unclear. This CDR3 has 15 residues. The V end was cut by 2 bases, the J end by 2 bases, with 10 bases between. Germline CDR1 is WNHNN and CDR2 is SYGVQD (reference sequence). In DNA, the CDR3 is TGCGCCAGCAGTGAGGCGAAGATGGGCAATCAGCCCCAGCATTTT. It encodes CASSEAKMGNQPQHF.

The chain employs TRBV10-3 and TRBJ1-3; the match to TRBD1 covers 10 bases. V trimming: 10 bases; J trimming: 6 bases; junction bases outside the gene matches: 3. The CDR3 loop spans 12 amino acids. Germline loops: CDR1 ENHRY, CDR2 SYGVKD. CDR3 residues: CATGQGENTIYF. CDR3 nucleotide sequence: TGTGCCACCGGACAGGGGGAAAACACCATATATTTT.

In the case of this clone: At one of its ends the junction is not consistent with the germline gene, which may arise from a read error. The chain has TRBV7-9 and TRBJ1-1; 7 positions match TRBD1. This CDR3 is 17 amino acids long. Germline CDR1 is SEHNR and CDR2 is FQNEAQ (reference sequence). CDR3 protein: CSSSPSPKTGLNTEAFF. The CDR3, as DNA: TGTTCCAGCAGCCCTAGCCCGAAGACAGGGCTGAACACTGAAGCTTTCTTT.

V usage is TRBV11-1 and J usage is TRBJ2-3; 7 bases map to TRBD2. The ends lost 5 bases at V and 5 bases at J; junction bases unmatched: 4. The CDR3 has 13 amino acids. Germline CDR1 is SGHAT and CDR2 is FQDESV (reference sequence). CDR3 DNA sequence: TGTGCCAGCAGCACCGGGACTATAGATACGCAGTATTTT. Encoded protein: CASSTGTIDTQYF.

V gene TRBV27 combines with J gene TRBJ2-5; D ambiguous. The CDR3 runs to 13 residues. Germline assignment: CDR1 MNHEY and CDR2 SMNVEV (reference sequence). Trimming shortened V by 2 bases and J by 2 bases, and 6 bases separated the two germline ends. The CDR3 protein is CASSLSSQETQYF. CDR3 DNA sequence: TGTGCCAGCAGTTTAAGCTCACAAGAGACCCAGTACTTC.

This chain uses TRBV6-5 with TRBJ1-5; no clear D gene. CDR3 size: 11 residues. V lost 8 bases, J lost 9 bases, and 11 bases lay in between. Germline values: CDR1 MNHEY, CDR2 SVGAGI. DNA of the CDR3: TGTGCCAGCGGGGAGGGTGCGCCCCAGCATTTT. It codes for CASGEGAPQHF.

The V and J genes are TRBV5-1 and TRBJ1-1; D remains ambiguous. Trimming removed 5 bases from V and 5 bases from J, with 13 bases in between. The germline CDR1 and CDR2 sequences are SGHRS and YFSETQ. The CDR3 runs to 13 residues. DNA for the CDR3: TGCGCCAGCAGACCCTCGACTGAGACTGAAGCTTTCTTT. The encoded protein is CASRPSTETEAFF.

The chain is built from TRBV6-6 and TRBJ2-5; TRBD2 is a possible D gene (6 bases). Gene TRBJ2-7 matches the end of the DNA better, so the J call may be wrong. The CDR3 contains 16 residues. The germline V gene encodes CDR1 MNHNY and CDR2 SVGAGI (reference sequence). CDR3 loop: CASSFPGDFNSYEQYF. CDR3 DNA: TGTGCCAGCAGTTTCCCCGGGGACTTCAACTCCTACGAGCAGTACTTC.

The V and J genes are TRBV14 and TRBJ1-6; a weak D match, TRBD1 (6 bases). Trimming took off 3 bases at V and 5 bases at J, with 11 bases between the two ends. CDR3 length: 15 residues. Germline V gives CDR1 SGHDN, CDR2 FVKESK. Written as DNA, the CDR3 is TGTGCCAGCAGCCACCCCGACAGGAATAATTCACCCCTCCACTTT. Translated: CASSHPDRNNSPLHF.

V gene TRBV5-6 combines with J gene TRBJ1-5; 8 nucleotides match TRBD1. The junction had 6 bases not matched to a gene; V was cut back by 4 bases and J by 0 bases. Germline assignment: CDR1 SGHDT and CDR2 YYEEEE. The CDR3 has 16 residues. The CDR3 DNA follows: TGTGCCAGCAGCGAGGGACAGGAGAATAGCAATCAGCCCCAGCATTTT. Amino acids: CASSEGQENSNQPQHF.

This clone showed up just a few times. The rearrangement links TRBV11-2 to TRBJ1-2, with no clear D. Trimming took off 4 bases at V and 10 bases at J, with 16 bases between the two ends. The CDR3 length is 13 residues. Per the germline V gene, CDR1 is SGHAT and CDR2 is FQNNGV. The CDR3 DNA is TGTGCCAGCAGCTCATGGACTGATTCCGCCTACACCTTC. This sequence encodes CASSSWTDSAYTF.